The 25 T cell receptor beta chains below were found in one sample sequenced in a study of OX40 agonist ivuxolimab in advanced cancers. Clones were read by immunoSEQ multiplex PCR, and TCRdb kept only the in-frame ones, dropping some. The repertoire holds tens of thousands of clones, approximately 89% seen once, with approximately 0.19% in the top ten. The specimen comprised CD4+ or CD8+ T cells sorted from blood, sampled in a trial of the OX40 agonist ivuxolimab. The receptors were gathered from an adult with an advanced solid tumor such as melanoma, head and neck, liver or kidney cancer.

V is TRBV5-1 and J is TRBJ1-2; D is perhaps TRBD1 (6 bases). Germline V gives CDR1 SGHRS, CDR2 YFSETQ. V was cut by 0 bases and J by 4 bases, with 13 bases left in between. The CDR3 length is 15 residues. The CDR3 DNA sequence: TGCGCCAGCAGCTTGGCCCCGGACAGCCGCTATGGCTACACCTTC. Translation gives CASSLAPDSRYGYTF. Drawing the rest from reference TRBV5-1 and TRBJ1-2, the complete variable domain is KAGVTQTPRYLIKTRGQQVTLSCSPISGHRSVSWYQQTPGQGLQFLFEYFSETQRNKGNFPGRFSGRQFSNSRSEMNVSTLELGDSALYLCASSLAPDSRYGYTFGSGTRLTVV.

The chain employs TRBV7-6 and TRBJ2-7; D possibly uses TRBD1 or TRBD2 (7 bases each). V lost 1 base, J lost 6 bases, and 16 bases lay in between. The CDR3 is 15 amino acids. The germline CDR1 and CDR2 sequences are SGHVS and FNYEAQ. CDR3 in DNA: TGTGCCAGCAGCTTAGAGCAGGGGGGGTTTGTCGAGCAGTACTTC. Translating it yields CASSLEQGGFVEQYF.

The chain has TRBV27 and TRBJ2-2; no reliable D call. The CDR3 consists of 15 residues. Per germline, CDR1 MNHEY and CDR2 SMNVEV (reference sequence). Trimming left V 8 bases short and J 5 bases short, with 18 bases between. This CDR3 is CASCRTMDGTGELFF. Written as DNA, the CDR3 is TGTGCCAGCTGCCGGACGATGGACGGAACCGGGGAGCTGTTTTTT.

The chain uses TRBV28 and TRBJ1-5, with a weak D call TRBD1 (6 bases). V lost 6 bases and J lost 0, with 12 bases in between. The germline V gene encodes CDR1 MDHEN and CDR2 SYDVKM. This CDR3 comprises 15 residues. The CDR3 protein is CASRSQGNSNQPQHF. CDR3 DNA sequence: TGTGCCAGCAGGTCCCAGGGGAATAGCAATCAGCCCCAGCATTTT. Complete variable domain (other parts from reference TRBV28 and TRBJ1-5): DVKVTQSSRYLVKRTGEKVFLECVQDMDHENMFWYRQDPGLGLRLIYFSYDVKMKEKGDIPEGYSVSREKKERFSLILESASTNQTSMYLCASRSQGNSNQPQHFGDGTRLSIL.

The chain has TRBV6-5 and TRBJ2-7, with TRBD1 matching 12 bases. V shed 1 base and J 5 bases; nucleotides not matched to a gene: 3. The CDR3 length is 15 residues. Germline V gene lookup returns CDR1 MNHEY and CDR2 SVGAGI. The CDR3 reads CASSYWDRGRDEQYF. The CDR3 DNA sequence: TGTGCCAGCAGTTACTGGGACAGGGGGCGGGACGAGCAGTACTTC.

This sequence joins TRBV2 and TRBJ1-2; D call uncertain. Trimming pared 4 bases from V and 9 bases from J, leaving 9 bases between. The germline V gene encodes CDR1 SNHLY and CDR2 FYNNEI. CDR3 length equals 11 residues. The CDR3 protein is CASSVPDSYTF. The DNA for the CDR3 is TGTGCCAGCAGTGTTCCCGATAGCTACACCTTC. Using reference TRBV2 and TRBJ1-2 for the parts outside the CDR3, the full variable domain is EPEVTQTPSHQVTQMGQEVILRCVPISNHLYFYWYRQILGQKVEFLVSFYNNEISEKSEIFDDQFSVERPDGSNFTLKIRSTKLEDSAMYFCASSVPDSYTFGSGTRLTVV.

This sequence joins TRBV6-5 and TRBJ1-1, with a tentative D call TRBD1 (5 bases). Trimming cost V 3 bases and J 6 bases, with 20 bases left between them. Germline V lookup: CDR1 MNHEY, CDR2 SVGAGI. The CDR3 length is 16 residues. The CDR3 sequence: CASSYRQGGGNAEAFF. Here the CDR3 DNA reads TGTGCCAGCAGTTATCGGCAGGGCGGTGGAAACGCTGAAGCTTTCTTT.

This chain connects TRBV10-3 to TRBJ1-3; D remains unclear. CDR3 size: 16 residues. V lost 4 bases, J lost 0 bases, and 13 bases lay in between. Germline-derived CDR1 and CDR2 are ENHRY and SYGVKD. DNA of the CDR3: TGTGCCATCAGTGGTGCTCACAGTACCTCTGGAAACACCATATATTTT. Translated, it gives CAISGAHSTSGNTIYF.

This chain uses TRBV5-4 with TRBJ2-5; D is unclear. V lost 0 bases and J lost 5, with 11 bases in between. Germline V gene sequence: CDR1 SGHNT, CDR2 YYREEE (reference sequence). The CDR3 length is 14 residues. This CDR3 reads CASSLDRSTETQYF. The CDR3 bases are TGTGCCAGCAGCTTGGATAGGAGTACGGAGACCCAGTACTTC.

The rearrangement uses TRBV6-1 and TRBJ2-5, with no clear D. The ends were cut back, 6 bases at V and 2 bases at J, with 13 bases in the middle. CDR3 length equals 14 residues. The germline V gene has CDR1 MNHNS and CDR2 SASEGT. The CDR3 nucleotides are TGTGCCAGCAGACGCCGGGCCAAACAAGAGACCCAGTACTTC. Translated: CASRRRAKQETQYF.

The chain is built from TRBV27 and TRBJ2-1; TRBD2 agrees at 8 bases. Germline assignment: CDR1 MNHEY and CDR2 SMNVEV (reference sequence). With 1 base clipped from V and 3 bases from J, the junction kept 5 bases outside the gene matches. This CDR3 has 16 residues. In nucleotides, the CDR3 is TGTGCCAGCAGTTTATTCGGGACTAGGGTCTACAATGAGCAGTTCTTC. Translated, it gives CASSLFGTRVYNEQFF.

CDR3 coding DNA: TGCAGCGTCCATAAGGGATTGAACACTGAAGCTTTCTTT. It yields the protein CSVHKGLNTEAFF. The rearrangement uses TRBV29-1 and TRBJ1-1; D is unresolved. The germline V gene encodes CDR1 SQVTM and CDR2 ANQGSEA. The CDR3 totals 13 residues. Trimming took off 6 bases at V and 0 bases at J, with 11 bases between the two ends.

The genes are TRBV7-9 and TRBJ1-3; no clear D gene. Trimming took off 5 bases at V and 0 bases at J, with 2 bases between the two ends. CDR1 is SEHNR and CDR2 is FQNEAQ in the germline V gene (reference sequence). This CDR3 comprises 12 residues. CDR3 region: CASSPSGNTIYF. CDR3 DNA: TGTGCCAGCAGCCCCTCTGGAAACACCATATATTTT.

V usage is TRBV5-1 and J usage is TRBJ2-3, with 10 bases identical to TRBD2. Losses at the gene ends were 4 bases for V and 1 base for J; bases not matched to a gene: 6. The V gene's germline CDR1 is SGHRS and CDR2 YFSETQ. CDR3 size: 16 residues. The CDR3 loop is CASSGLAGGGTDTQYF. For the CDR3, the DNA is TGCGCCAGCAGCGGTTTAGCGGGAGGAGGCACAGATACGCAGTATTTT.

This sequence joins TRBV7-7 and TRBJ2-5; 12 nucleotides line up with TRBD2. This CDR3 is 16 amino acids long. CDR1 is SSHAT and CDR2 is FNYEAQ in the germline V gene (reference sequence). Trimming at V came to 6 bases and at J to 5 bases, leaving 10 bases not matched to a gene. The chain's CDR3 is CASSSGLAGGQETQYF. The CDR3 DNA reads as TGTGCCAGCAGTTCAGGCCTAGCGGGAGGGCAGGAGACCCAGTACTTC.

The genes are TRBV5-1 and TRBJ2-1, with 7 bases lining up with TRBD2. The CDR3 length is 14 residues. Per the germline V gene, CDR1 is SGHRS and CDR2 is YFSETQ. After removal of 4 bases from V and 7 bases from J, the junction contained 8 bases not matched to a gene. CDR3 sequence: CASSASGLLNEQFF. The DNA of the CDR3 is TGCGCCAGCAGCGCATCGGGACTATTAAATGAGCAGTTCTTC.

This clone was seen more than once but under ten times. This chain connects TRBV2 to TRBJ1-6; 7 bases line up with TRBD1. Germline CDR1 reads SNHLY; CDR2 reads FYNNEI. J lost 5 bases, V lost 6 bases, and 10 bases had no gene match. The length of the CDR3 is 16 residues. CDR3 DNA sequence: TGTGCCAGCAGGACGCCTGGAGGGGGCGATAATTCACCCCTCCACTTT. This translates into CASRTPGGGDNSPLHF.

The V gene is TRBV27, the J gene TRBJ1-5; D gene ambiguous. From germline, CDR1 is MNHEY and CDR2 SMNVEV (reference sequence). This CDR3 has 14 residues. V was clipped by 6 bases and J by 9 bases, with 18 bases between them. CDR3 loop: CASRLGPAAGPQHF. The CDR3 DNA follows: TGTGCCAGCAGGCTAGGTCCAGCCGCAGGGCCCCAGCATTTT.

The chain recombines TRBV28 with TRBJ2-2, with D hard to call. V shed 10 bases and J shed 1 base, with 13 bases lying between them. The germline CDR1 and CDR2 sequences are MDHEN and SYDVKM. There are 14 residues in the CDR3. The CDR3 coding sequence is TGTGCCACCAAAGGCGCACTGAACACCGGGGAGCTGTTTTTT. Its protein is CATKGALNTGELFF.

J is TRBJ1-1 and V is TRBV5-1; D not resolved. Per the germline V gene, CDR1 is SGHRS and CDR2 is YFSETQ. This CDR3 contains 15 residues. V lost 2 bases to trimming and J lost 3 bases, with 14 bases between them. The CDR3 DNA reads TGCGCCAGCAGCTTAGGTACAGATTGGTACACTGAAGCTTTCTTT. Translation: CASSLGTDWYTEAFF.

This chain joins TRBV2 and TRBJ2-2, with TRBD1 as a possible D gene (5 bases). Germline loops: CDR1 SNHLY, CDR2 FYNNEI. V lost 5 bases and J 7 bases, leaving 11 bases between the germline ends. There are 13 residues in the CDR3. The CDR3 is CASSFAGIGELFF. CDR3 sequence (DNA): TGTGCCAGCAGTTTTGCAGGGATCGGGGAGCTGTTTTTT.

This rearrangement joins TRBV30 to TRBJ1-3; TRBD1 agrees at 8 bases. Germline trimming cut 0 bases from V and 0 bases from J; bases unmatched to any gene: 4. The CDR3 consists of 16 residues. CDR1 and CDR2 from the germline V gene are GTSNPN and SVGIG (reference sequence). The CDR3 DNA follows: TGTGCCTGGAGTGTAGGGACAGGCCTCTCTGGAAACACCATATATTTT. Protein product: CAWSVGTGLSGNTIYF.

The J gene is TRBJ2-7, the V gene TRBV28, with a possible D match to TRBD1 (7 bases). With 5 bases removed from V and 1 base from J, the gap between germline ends came to 15 bases. The CDR3 extends over 15 amino acids. Per germline, CDR1 MDHEN and CDR2 SYDVKM. CDR3 region: CASSPETGRSYEQYF. CDR3 coding DNA: TGTGCCAGCAGTCCGGAGACAGGGAGGTCCTACGAGCAGTACTTC.

This clone was found once. The gene calls are TRBV18 and TRBJ2-5; a possible D gene is TRBD1 (5 bases). Germline CDR1 is KGHSH and CDR2 is LQKENI. V was shortened by 3 bases and J by 1 base, with 12 bases between the two germline ends. This CDR3 has 15 residues. The CDR3 loop reads CASSPSPGSQETQYF. CDR3 DNA: TGTGCCAGCTCACCGTCCCCAGGGTCCCAAGAGACCCAGTACTTC.

This clone was seen only once. The rearrangement uses TRBV27 and TRBJ2-3; D may be TRBD1 (6 bases). This CDR3 is built from 15 residues. Germline V lookup: CDR1 MNHEY, CDR2 SMNVEV (reference sequence). The V gene lost 4 bases and the J gene lost 3 bases, with 14 bases spanning the gap. The CDR3 loop reads CASSSGTKRTDTQYF. The CDR3 DNA follows: TGTGCCAGCAGTTCCGGGACAAAAAGGACAGATACGCAGTATTTT.